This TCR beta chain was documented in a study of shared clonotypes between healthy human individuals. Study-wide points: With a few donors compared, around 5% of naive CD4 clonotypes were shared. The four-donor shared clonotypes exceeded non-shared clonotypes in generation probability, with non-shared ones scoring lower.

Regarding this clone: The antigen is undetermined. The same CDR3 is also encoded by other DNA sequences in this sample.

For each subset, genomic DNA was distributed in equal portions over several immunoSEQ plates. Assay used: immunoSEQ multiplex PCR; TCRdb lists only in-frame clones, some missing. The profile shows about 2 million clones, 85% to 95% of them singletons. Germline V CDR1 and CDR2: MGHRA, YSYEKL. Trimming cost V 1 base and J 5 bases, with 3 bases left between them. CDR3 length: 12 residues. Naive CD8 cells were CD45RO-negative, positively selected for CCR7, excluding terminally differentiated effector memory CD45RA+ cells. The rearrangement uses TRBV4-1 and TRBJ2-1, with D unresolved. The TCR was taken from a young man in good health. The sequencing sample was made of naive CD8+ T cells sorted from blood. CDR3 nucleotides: TGCGCCAGCAGCCAAGTAGACAATGAGCAGTTCTTC. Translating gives CASSQVDNEQFF.